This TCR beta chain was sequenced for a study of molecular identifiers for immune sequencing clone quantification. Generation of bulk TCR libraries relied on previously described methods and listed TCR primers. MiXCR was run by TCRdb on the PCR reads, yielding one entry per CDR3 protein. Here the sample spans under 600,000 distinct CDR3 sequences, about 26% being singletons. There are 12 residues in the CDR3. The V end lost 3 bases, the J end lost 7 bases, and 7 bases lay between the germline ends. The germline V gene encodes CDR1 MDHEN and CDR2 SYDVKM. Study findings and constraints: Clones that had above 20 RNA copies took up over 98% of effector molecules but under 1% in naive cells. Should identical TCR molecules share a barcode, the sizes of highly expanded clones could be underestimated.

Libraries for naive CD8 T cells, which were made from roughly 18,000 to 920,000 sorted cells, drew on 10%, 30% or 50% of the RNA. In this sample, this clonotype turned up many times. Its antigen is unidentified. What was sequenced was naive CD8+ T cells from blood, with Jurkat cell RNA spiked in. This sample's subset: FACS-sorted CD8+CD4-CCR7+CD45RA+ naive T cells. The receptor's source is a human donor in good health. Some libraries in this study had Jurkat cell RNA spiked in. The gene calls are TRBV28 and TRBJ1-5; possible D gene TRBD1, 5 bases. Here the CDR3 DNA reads TGTGCCAGCAGTTTGTGGGGGCAGCCCCAGCATTTT. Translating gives CASSLWGQPQHF.